This TCR beta chain derives from a study of shared clonotypes between healthy human individuals (dated by TCRdb to 2019 to 2021). Notes on the research overall: Three men and a couple of women, aged 18 to 49 years, made up the cohort. Per donor, three plates each were used for CD4 naive and CD4 memory, two for CD8 naive, and one for CD8 memory. To estimate repertoire size and how much clonotype sharing occurs between individuals, the study deeply sequenced the blood TCR repertoires of a handful of healthy adults. Libraries were prepared and TCR repertoires were sequenced by different laboratories using diverse techniques, in order to increase sequencing depth and limit assay-specific biases. Between about 0.94 and 8.9 billion PBMCs per donor were obtained by leukapheresis. Study-wide conclusions, independent of this receptor: Sharing across several donors was observed for around 5% of naive CD4, about 3.2% of naive CD8, 2.3% of memory CD4, and roughly 0.43% of memory CD8 clonotypes. Larger estimated clonotype richness was generally found for naive subsets than for memory subsets. Based on pairwise subsampling, the degree of clonotype sharing among donors was expected to be affected by sequencing depth. Compared with non-shared clonotypes, clonotypes shared by all four sorted-subset donors had higher generation probabilities. Because the study included only a small number of donors, the genetic and exposure-history diversity represented was limited. Rarefaction of sorted-subset datasets indicated incomplete sequencing despite the large sequencing depth. Sampling was restricted to blood, and TCR repertoires in tissues likely differ from the TCR repertoires found in blood.

The donors were healthy, HIV-negative adults who had no recently reported acute infections or vaccinations. All donors were Caucasian adults living in Nashville, Tennessee, USA. CD4+ T cells were enriched through magnetic negative selection, after which naive cells were positively selected on CD45RA and the remaining negative fraction served as the memory subset. Blood was obtained by leukapheresis, after which PBMCs were separated by Ficoll-Histopaque density gradient centrifugation and cryopreserved in liquid nitrogen vapor phase. Analytical flow cytometry was used to check the purity and quantity of each magnetically sorted T cell population. Each sorted fraction had its genomic DNA isolated and then quantified by UV absorbance on a Nanodrop 2000c. Using the deep immunoSEQ assay, TCR CDR3 regions were amplified from genomic DNA by multiplex PCR. Extracted genomic DNA from each cell subset was distributed evenly across all wells of several immunoSEQ 96-well plates, and each plate was treated as a replicate. For sorted subsets, each replicate PCR was loaded with 150 to 250 ng genomic DNA, equivalent to 32,000 or so T cell genomes. Purified libraries were measured with a Qubit 3.0 fluorometer, size-checked on a Bioanalyzer 2100, and measured again with the KAPA Library Quantification kit. Each immunoSEQ 96-well plate was sequenced on its own single-read 150-cycle Illumina NextSeq 550 flow cell. Processing in the source paper ran as follows. The immunoSEQ output contained only junctional sequences without quality scores, so filtering could not match that applied to full-length reads. Sequences were annotated with PyIR, a Python wrapper for IgBLAST v1.9, and V/J genes and CDR3 were assigned using IMGT germline references. Any read was removed if the V/J assignment was weak (E-value above 1e-6), the CDR3 was missing, or the read contained stop codons, out-of-frame junctions, or ambiguous translated residues. V3J clonotypes were defined by identical inferred V gene, J gene, and CDR3 amino acid sequence. Percentage overlap between repertoires was calculated by dividing the number of shared unique clonotypes by the size of the smaller repertoire. RTK rarefaction, the Chao1 estimator, and Recon v2.1 estimates of unobserved clonotypes were used to assess repertoire richness. Generation probabilities for all TCRbeta clonotypes obtained by the gDNA method from several donors were computed using OLGA. TCRdb re-hosts the immuneACCESS table, in-frame sequences only. Its copies lack some clones; in the studies checked, an unresolved V gene accounts for under half of them, and the cause for the rest is not known. V and J calls and clone size follow that table, whereas D and trimming were derived from the DNA. The sample includes about 2.4 million clones, with 93% observed a single time. The ten largest clonotypes hold roughly 0.39% of the sample.

The junction carries 9 bases between V and J, which are trimmed by 0 bases and 1 base respectively. The CDR1 and CDR2 encoded by the germline V gene (reference sequence) are LNHNV and YYDKDF. Its CDR3 holds 15 amino acids, cysteine through phenylalanine. This entry keeps only the CDR3 DNA: 45 bases, framed from base 1. Worth noting for this clone: Its antigen is currently not known. No base quality information exists; no much larger clone differs at one position.

The rearranged segments are TRBV15 and TRBJ1-2; the D segment cannot be called with confidence. Sample: naive CD4+ T cells from PBMCs. The cell subset or site label for this specimen denotes: CD45RA+ positively selected. The sequence came from a man younger than 35 in good health. Some clones in this sample may be carry-over from other donors' samples. The CDR3 corresponds to CATSREAGDNYGYTF. The sequenced DNA is TGTGCCACCAGCAGAGAGGCTGGAGATAACTATGGCTACACCTTC.